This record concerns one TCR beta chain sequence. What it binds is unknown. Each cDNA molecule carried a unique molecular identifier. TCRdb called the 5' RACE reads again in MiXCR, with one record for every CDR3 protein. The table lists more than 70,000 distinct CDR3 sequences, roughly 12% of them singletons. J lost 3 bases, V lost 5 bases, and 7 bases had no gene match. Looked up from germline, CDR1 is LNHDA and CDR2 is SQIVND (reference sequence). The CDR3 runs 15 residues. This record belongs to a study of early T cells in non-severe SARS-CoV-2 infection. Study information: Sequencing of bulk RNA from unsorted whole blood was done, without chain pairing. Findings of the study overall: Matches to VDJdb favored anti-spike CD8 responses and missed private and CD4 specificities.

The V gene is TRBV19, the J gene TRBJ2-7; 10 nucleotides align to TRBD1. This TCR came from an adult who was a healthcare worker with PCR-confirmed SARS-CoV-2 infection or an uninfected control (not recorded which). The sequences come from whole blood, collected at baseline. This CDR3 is CASSLTGGTIYEQYF. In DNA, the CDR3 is TGTGCCAGTAGTTTGACAGGGGGCACTATCTACGAGCAGTACTTC. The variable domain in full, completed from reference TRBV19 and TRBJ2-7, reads DGGITQSPKYLFRKEGQNVTLSCEQNLNHDAMYWYRQDPGQGLRLIYYSQIVNDFQKGDIAEGYSVSREKKESFPLTVTSAQKNPTAFYLCASSLTGGTIYEQYFGPGTRLTVT.